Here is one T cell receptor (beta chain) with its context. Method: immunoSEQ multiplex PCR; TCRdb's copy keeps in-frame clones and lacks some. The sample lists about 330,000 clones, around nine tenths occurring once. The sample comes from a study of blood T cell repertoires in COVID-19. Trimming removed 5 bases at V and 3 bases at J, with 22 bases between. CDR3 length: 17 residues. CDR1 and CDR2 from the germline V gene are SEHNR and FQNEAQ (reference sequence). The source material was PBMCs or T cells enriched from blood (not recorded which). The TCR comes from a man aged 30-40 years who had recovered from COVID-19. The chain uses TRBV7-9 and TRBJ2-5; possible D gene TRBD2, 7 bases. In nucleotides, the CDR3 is TGTGCCAGCAGCCACCGGAGTACGGGGGGCGCAGAAGAGACCCAGTACTTC. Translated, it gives CASSHRSTGGAEETQYF.